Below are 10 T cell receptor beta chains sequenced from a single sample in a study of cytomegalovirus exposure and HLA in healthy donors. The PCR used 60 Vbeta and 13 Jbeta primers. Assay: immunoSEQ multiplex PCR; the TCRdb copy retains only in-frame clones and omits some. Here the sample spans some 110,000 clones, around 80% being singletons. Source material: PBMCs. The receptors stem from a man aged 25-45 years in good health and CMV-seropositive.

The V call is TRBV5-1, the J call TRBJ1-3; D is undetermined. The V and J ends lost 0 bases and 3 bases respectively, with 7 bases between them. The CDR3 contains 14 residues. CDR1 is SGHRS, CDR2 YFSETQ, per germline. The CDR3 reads CASSLVSSGNTIYF. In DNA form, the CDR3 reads TGCGCCAGCAGCTTGGTATCGAGTGGAAACACCATATATTTT. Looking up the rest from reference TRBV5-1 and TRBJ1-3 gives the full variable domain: KAGVTQTPRYLIKTRGQQVTLSCSPISGHRSVSWYQQTPGQGLQFLFEYFSETQRNKGNFPGRFSGRQFSNSRSEMNVSTLELGDSALYLCASSLVSSGNTIYFGEGSWLTVV.

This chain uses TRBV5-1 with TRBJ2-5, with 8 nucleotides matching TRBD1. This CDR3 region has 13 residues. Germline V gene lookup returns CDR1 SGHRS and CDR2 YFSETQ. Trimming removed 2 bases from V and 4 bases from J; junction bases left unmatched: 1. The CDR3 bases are TGCGCCAGCAGCTTTACAGGGGGAGAGACCCAGTACTTC. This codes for CASSFTGGETQYF.

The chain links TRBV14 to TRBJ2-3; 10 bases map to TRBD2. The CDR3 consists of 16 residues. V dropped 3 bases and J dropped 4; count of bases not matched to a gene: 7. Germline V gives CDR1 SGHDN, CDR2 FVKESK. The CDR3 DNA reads TGTGCCAGCAGCCAGTTTCGACTAGCGGGCTCAGATACGCAGTATTTT. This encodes CASSQFRLAGSDTQYF.

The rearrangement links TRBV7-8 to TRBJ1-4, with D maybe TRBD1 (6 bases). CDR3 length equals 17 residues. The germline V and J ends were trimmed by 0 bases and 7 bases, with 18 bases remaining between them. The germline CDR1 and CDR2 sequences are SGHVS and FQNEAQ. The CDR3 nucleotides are TGTGCCAGCAGCTTAGCAGCATGGGGGGGGGCCAGTGAAAAACTGTTTTTT. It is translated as CASSLAAWGGASEKLFF.

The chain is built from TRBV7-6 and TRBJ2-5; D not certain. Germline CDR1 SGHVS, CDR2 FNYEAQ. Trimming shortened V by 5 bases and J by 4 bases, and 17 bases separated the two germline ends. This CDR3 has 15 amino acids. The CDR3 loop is CASSTTYGSRETQYF. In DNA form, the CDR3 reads TGTGCCAGCAGCACGACTTATGGGTCTCGAGAGACCCAGTACTTC.

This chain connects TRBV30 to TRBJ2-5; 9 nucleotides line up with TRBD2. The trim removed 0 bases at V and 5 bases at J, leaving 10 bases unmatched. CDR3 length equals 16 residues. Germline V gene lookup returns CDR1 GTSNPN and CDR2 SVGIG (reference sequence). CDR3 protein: CAWSVEIAGVSETQYF. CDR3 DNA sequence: TGTGCCTGGAGTGTGGAGATAGCGGGGGTCTCCGAGACCCAGTACTTC.

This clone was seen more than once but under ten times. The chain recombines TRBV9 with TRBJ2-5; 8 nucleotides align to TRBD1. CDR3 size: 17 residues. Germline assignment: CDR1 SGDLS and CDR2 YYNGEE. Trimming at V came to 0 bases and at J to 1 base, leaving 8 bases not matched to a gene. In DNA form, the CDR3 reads TGTGCCAGCAGCGTAGATATTCCAGGGGGCCTCCAAGAGACCCAGTACTTC. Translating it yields CASSVDIPGGLQETQYF.

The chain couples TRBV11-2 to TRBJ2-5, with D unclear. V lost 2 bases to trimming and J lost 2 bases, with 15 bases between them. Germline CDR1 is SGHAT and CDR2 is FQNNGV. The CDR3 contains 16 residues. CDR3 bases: TGTGCCAGCAGCTTAATGGGTACGGGTAGGCAAGAGACCCAGTACTTC. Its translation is CASSLMGTGRQETQYF.

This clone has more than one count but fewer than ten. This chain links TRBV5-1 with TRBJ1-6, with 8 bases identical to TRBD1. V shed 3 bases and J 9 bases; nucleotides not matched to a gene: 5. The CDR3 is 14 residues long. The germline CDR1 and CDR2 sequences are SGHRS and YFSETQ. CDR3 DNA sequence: TGCGCCAGCAGCTCTGGACAGGGAGGTTCACCCCTCCACTTT. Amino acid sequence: CASSSGQGGSPLHF.

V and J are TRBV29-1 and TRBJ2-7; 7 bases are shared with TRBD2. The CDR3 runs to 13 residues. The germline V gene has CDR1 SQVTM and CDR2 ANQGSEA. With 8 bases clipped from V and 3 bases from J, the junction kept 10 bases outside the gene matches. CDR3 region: CSLQGGSDYEQYF. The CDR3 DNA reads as TGCAGCCTTCAGGGAGGGTCGGACTACGAGCAGTACTTC.